The clone carrying this TCR beta chain has a single count. Its antigen remains unknown. The junction shows a germline mismatch at one end, possibly a read error. The data stem from a study of graft-versus-host responses after intestinal transplantation. Overall study context: Recipients uniformly received anti-thymocyte globulin induction, followed by tacrolimus and steroids for about three years.

Broader study findings: The study found high graft-versus-host to host-versus-graft clonal ratios in allografts of patients with graft-donor T cell macrochimerism. Recipient bone marrow held GvH clones, some seen earlier in ileum or blood.

CDR3 size: 16 residues. Germline V CDR1 and CDR2: MNHNY, SVGAGI (reference sequence). The data were produced by immunoSEQ multiplex PCR, yet TCRdb's version contains in-frame clones alone and is incomplete. This table has 65,000 to 90,000 clones, around 93% appearing once. The chain couples TRBV6-6 to TRBJ1-1, with D possibly matching TRBD1 (5 bases). The material sequenced was unstimulated CD8+ T cells sorted from spleen or lymph node cells, taken before transplant. The TCR sequence derives from a human donor who was the organ donor for an intestinal transplant. The CDR3 region is CASSNSRQNVNTEAFF. The CDR3 nucleotides are TGTGCCAGCAGTAACTCAAGACAGAACGTGAACACTGAAGCTTTCTTT.